The 28 T cell receptor beta chains below come from one sample, sequenced in a study of shared clonotypes between healthy human individuals. Measured with immunoSEQ multiplex PCR; TCRdb has only the in-frame clones, and not every one. Of a few hundred thousand clones in the sample, around 87% were seen once. Sequenced input: memory CD8+ T cells sorted from blood. The subset was: CD45RO+ cells pooled with CCR7-negative TemRA cells. The receptors shown here come from a man aged 18 to 29 in good health.

J is TRBJ2-7 and V is TRBV2, with 9 bases fitting TRBD2. CDR3 length equals 16 residues. With V trimmed by 1 base and J by 3 bases, 7 bases remained unmatched. Germline-derived CDR1 and CDR2 are SNHLY and FYNNEI. CDR3 nucleotide sequence: TGTGCCAGCAGTGAAGACGGCGGGGGGGCCGTCTACGAGCAGTACTTC. This sequence encodes CASSEDGGGAVYEQYF.

For this clone: Just one base apart from a much larger clone, this may be a read error. Different DNA sequences within this sample yield the same CDR3. The chain couples TRBV7-8 to TRBJ2-5; the match to TRBD1 covers 7 bases. Losses at the gene ends were 1 base for V and 4 bases for J; bases not matched to a gene: 0. CDR3 size: 13 residues. CDR1 is SGHVS, CDR2 FQNEAQ, per germline. CDR3 in amino acids: CASSLDRGETQYF. The DNA of the CDR3 is TGTGCCAGCAGCTTAGACAGGGGAGAGACCCAGTACTTC.

The rearrangement uses TRBV28 and TRBJ2-1; 13 bases match TRBD2. The J segment lost 7 bases and the V segment lost 4 bases, leaving 4 bases of the junction unmatched. Germline CDR1 is MDHEN and CDR2 is SYDVKM. This CDR3 is 15 amino acids long. CDR3 sequence (DNA): TGTGCCAGCAGTTGGACTAGCGGGGGTGGAAATGAGCAGTTCTTC. Translation gives CASSWTSGGGNEQFF.

V is TRBV2 and J is TRBJ2-2, with D tentatively TRBD2 (5 bases). The CDR3 spans 14 residues. Trimming cost V 6 bases and J 4 bases, with 12 bases left between them. The germline gives CDR1 SNHLY, CDR2 FYNNEI. CDR3 DNA sequence: TGTGCCAGCAGCGAGGAGGCAGTCACCGGGGAGCTGTTTTTT. Amino acids: CASSEEAVTGELFF.

The rearrangement uses TRBV6-5 and TRBJ2-1; D is unclear. Germline V lookup: CDR1 MNHEY, CDR2 SVGAGI. The length of the CDR3 is 15 residues. The V end lost 2 bases, the J end lost 3 bases, and 11 bases lay between the germline ends. In nucleotides, the CDR3 is TGTGCCAGCAGTTACGAGATGACAAGCTACAATGAGCAGTTCTTC. The encoded protein is CASSYEMTSYNEQFF.

This chain uses TRBV25-1 with TRBJ2-1; 7 bases align to TRBD1. Per the germline V gene, CDR1 is MGHDK and CDR2 is SYGVNS. J gave up 3 bases and V 7 bases, and 6 bases lay outside the gene matches. There are 14 residues in the CDR3. The CDR3 DNA follows: TGTGCCAGCACCCTGGGGACAGACTACAATGAGCAGTTCTTC. It specifies CASTLGTDYNEQFF. Full variable domain (remainder filled in from reference TRBV25-1 and TRBJ2-1): EADIYQTPRYLVIGTGKKITLECSQTMGHDKMYWYQQDPGMELHLIHYSYGVNSTEKGDLSSESTVSRIRTEHFPLTLESARPSHTSQYLCASTLGTDYNEQFFGPGTRLTVL.

As concerns this clone: With a much larger clone just one base away, this may be a read error. The chain uses TRBV7-9 and TRBJ2-7, with TRBD2 matching over 14 bases. The CDR3 is made up of 14 amino acids. Germline CDR1 reads SEHNR; CDR2 reads FQNEAQ (reference sequence). Trimming cost V 4 bases and J 5 bases; bases outside gene matches: 1. The CDR3: CASSSGLAGDEQYF. The DNA of the CDR3 is TGTGCCAGCAGCTCGGGACTAGCGGGAGACGAGCAGTACTTC.

The chain uses TRBV5-1 and TRBJ1-3; tentative D call: TRBD1 (6 bases). Trimming removed 0 bases at V and 7 bases at J, with 8 bases between. The length of the CDR3 is 13 residues. Germline CDR1 reads SGHRS; CDR2 reads YFSETQ. This CDR3 reads CASSLDRANTIYF. The CDR3 DNA follows: TGCGCCAGCAGCTTGGACAGGGCGAACACCATATATTTT.

The chain uses TRBV10-3 and TRBJ1-4; 7 nucleotides agree with TRBD1. The germline V gene encodes CDR1 ENHRY and CDR2 SYGVKD. The length of the CDR3 is 16 residues. The V segment lost 6 bases and the J segment 6 bases; nucleotides outside the gene matches: 13. The CDR3 protein is CAISDPEQGTYEKLFF. CDR3 sequence (DNA): TGTGCCATCAGCGACCCTGAACAGGGGACCTATGAAAAACTGTTTTTT.

The chain carries TRBV2 and TRBJ2-1, with 9 bases that match TRBD2. The CDR3 covers 14 residues. Germline CDR1 reads SNHLY; CDR2 reads FYNNEI. The trim removed 7 bases at V and 3 bases at J, leaving 4 bases unmatched. The CDR3 DNA reads TGTGCCAGCACTAGCGGGACCGGCTACAATGAGCAGTTCTTC. This sequence encodes CASTSGTGYNEQFF.

The V gene is TRBV5-1, the J gene TRBJ2-7; TRBD1 agrees at 7 bases. Per the germline V gene, CDR1 is SGHRS and CDR2 is YFSETQ. V shed 2 bases, J shed 6 bases, and the junction held 8 bases outside the gene matches. This CDR3 is 14 amino acids long. The CDR3 sequence: CASSFDRVGAEQYF. The CDR3 DNA sequence: TGCGCCAGCAGCTTTGACAGGGTCGGGGCCGAGCAGTACTTC.

V is TRBV7-2 and J is TRBJ1-1; a possible D gene is TRBD1 (5 bases). The V end lost 1 base, the J end lost 3 bases, and 6 bases lay between the germline ends. There are 13 residues in the CDR3. Per the germline V gene, CDR1 is SGHTA and CDR2 is FQGNSA. The DNA of the CDR3 is TGTGCCAGCAGCTTAGGGGACCACACTGAAGCTTTCTTT. Encoded protein: CASSLGDHTEAFF.

The CDR3 coding sequence is TGTGCCAGCAGTCTTTTAGGGGACGAGCAGTACTTC. Its protein is CASSLLGDEQYF. The chain carries TRBV27 and TRBJ2-7, with D perhaps TRBD1 (5 bases). The CDR3 has 12 residues. Per the germline V gene, CDR1 is MNHEY and CDR2 is SMNVEV (reference sequence). V lost 5 bases to trimming and J lost 5 bases, with 10 bases between them.

This clone was found a few times. This rearrangement joins TRBV6-5 to TRBJ2-3; tentative D call: TRBD2 (5 bases). The CDR3 runs 14 residues. Trimming took off 6 bases at V and 0 bases at J, with 10 bases between the two ends. Germline values: CDR1 MNHEY, CDR2 SVGAGI. This CDR3 reads CASSDRGSTDTQYF. CDR3 DNA: TGTGCCAGCAGCGACCGGGGTAGCACAGATACGCAGTATTTT.

The V gene is TRBV20-1, the J gene TRBJ2-1; no reliable D call. Trimming stripped 2 bases from V and 4 bases from J, with 3 bases between. The CDR3 has 11 amino acids. The V gene's germline CDR1 is DFQATT and CDR2 SNEGSKA (reference sequence). Here the CDR3 reads CSARRYNEQFF. The CDR3 DNA sequence: TGCAGTGCTAGAAGGTACAATGAGCAGTTCTTC.

V and J are TRBV7-2 and TRBJ1-1; D unresolved. With 5 bases removed from V and 0 bases from J, the gap between germline ends came to 7 bases. This CDR3 has 13 amino acids. Germline CDR1 and CDR2: SGHTA and FQGNSA. In DNA, the CDR3 is TGTGCCAGCAGCCAATGGCTGAACACTGAAGCTTTCTTT. It codes for CASSQWLNTEAFF.

The chain joins TRBV4-1 to TRBJ2-5, with a weak D call TRBD2 (5 bases). Germline V gene lookup returns CDR1 MGHRA and CDR2 YSYEKL. The CDR3 totals 12 residues. Trimming removed 3 bases at V and 9 bases at J, with 11 bases between. DNA of the CDR3: TGCGCCAGCAGCCAGGAAAGCGGACCCCAGTACTTC. It specifies CASSQESGPQYF.

The V gene is TRBV9, the J gene TRBJ2-7, with D tentatively TRBD1 (6 bases). The CDR3 runs to 14 residues. V was cut by 3 bases and J by 5 bases, with 15 bases left in between. Germline CDR1 reads SGDLS; CDR2 reads YYNGEE. The CDR3, as DNA: TGTGCCAGCAGCGCCGCAGGGGAGTGGGACGAGCAGTACTTC. Amino acid sequence: CASSAAGEWDEQYF. Based on the CDR3 plus reference TRBV9 and TRBJ2-7, the full variable domain is DSGVTQTPKHLITATGQRVTLRCSPRSGDLSVYWYQQSLDQGLQFLIQYYNGEERAKGNILERFSAQQFPDLHSELNLSSLELGDSALYFCASSAAGEWDEQYFGPGTRLTVT.

This clone is a singleton in its sample. The chain uses TRBV19 and TRBJ1-1; D gene ambiguous. This CDR3 is built from 11 residues. In germline, CDR1 is LNHDA, CDR2 SQIVND (reference sequence). V lost 5 bases, J lost 3 bases, and 4 bases lay in between. CDR3 coding DNA: TGTGCCAGTAGTGGAGACACTGAAGCTTTCTTT. This encodes CASSGDTEAFF.

This clone was counted once. The chain links TRBV5-1 to TRBJ2-5; weak D call: TRBD2 (7 bases). Trimming took off 0 bases at V and 1 base at J, with 16 bases between the two ends. CDR1 and CDR2 from the germline V gene are SGHRS and YFSETQ. This CDR3 is 17 amino acids long. CDR3 protein: CASSLGPGGLLQETQYF. The CDR3 DNA is TGCGCCAGCAGCTTGGGACCCGGGGGGCTGCTCCAAGAGACCCAGTACTTC. Filled out from reference TRBV5-1 and TRBJ2-5, the complete variable domain reads KAGVTQTPRYLIKTRGQQVTLSCSPISGHRSVSWYQQTPGQGLQFLFEYFSETQRNKGNFPGRFSGRQFSNSRSEMNVSTLELGDSALYLCASSLGPGGLLQETQYFGPGTRLLVL.

The rearrangement uses TRBV7-9 and TRBJ1-2; 8 positions match TRBD1. The trim removed 5 bases at V and 5 bases at J, leaving 13 bases unmatched. The CDR3 runs to 16 residues. Germline V CDR1 and CDR2: SEHNR, FQNEAQ (reference sequence). CDR3 DNA: TGTGCCAGCAGCCTATCAGACAGGGGTTTCTTTTATGGCTACACCTTC. Translation gives CASSLSDRGFFYGYTF.

This clone was seen once. The rearrangement uses TRBV29-1 and TRBJ2-4, with a possible D match to TRBD1 (6 bases). The length of the CDR3 is 14 residues. In germline, CDR1 is SQVTM, CDR2 ANQGSEA. V lost 4 bases and J lost 1, with 11 bases in between. The CDR3 sequence: CSVALQGAKNIQYF. The CDR3 DNA sequence: TGCAGCGTTGCCCTCCAGGGGGCCAAAAACATTCAGTACTTC.

V is TRBV5-1 and J is TRBJ1-2; no definite D call. Trimming took 1 base from V and 5 from J, leaving 9 bases between them. There are 13 residues in the CDR3. From germline, CDR1 is SGHRS and CDR2 YFSETQ. The CDR3 DNA is TGCGCCAGCAGCTTGTTTGTCGATTATGGCTACACCTTC. It encodes CASSLFVDYGYTF. The full variable domain, with the rest looked up from reference TRBV5-1 and TRBJ1-2, is KAGVTQTPRYLIKTRGQQVTLSCSPISGHRSVSWYQQTPGQGLQFLFEYFSETQRNKGNFPGRFSGRQFSNSRSEMNVSTLELGDSALYLCASSLFVDYGYTFGSGTRLTVV.

The chain carries TRBV27 and TRBJ1-2, with a possible D match to TRBD1 (5 bases). The CDR3 is made up of 13 amino acids. Trimming cost V 5 bases and J 7 bases, with 14 bases left between them. Germline values: CDR1 MNHEY, CDR2 SMNVEV (reference sequence). The CDR3 bases are TGTGCCAGCAGTGCGGGCGGGGGGTCTGGCTACACCTTC. Amino acids: CASSAGGGSGYTF.

The chain employs TRBV7-2 and TRBJ2-3; tentatively, D is TRBD2 (6 bases). CDR1 SGHTA and CDR2 FQGNSA come from the germline V gene. With 1 base removed from V and 5 bases from J, the gap between germline ends came to 7 bases. This CDR3 spans 13 amino acids. The chain's CDR3 is CASSLVGGDTQYF. The CDR3 bases are TGTGCCAGCAGCTTAGTCGGGGGAGATACGCAGTATTTT. Complete variable domain (other parts from reference TRBV7-2 and TRBJ2-3): GAGVSQSPSNKVTEKGKDVELRCDPISGHTALYWYRQSLGQGLEFLIYFQGNSAPDKSGLPSDRFSAERTGGSVSTLTIQRTQQEDSAVYLCASSLVGGDTQYFGPGTRLTVL.

This chain connects TRBV15 to TRBJ2-7; unclear D gene. The CDR3 is made up of 12 amino acids. Trimming left V 0 bases short and J 4 bases short, with 4 bases between. Per germline, CDR1 LNHNV and CDR2 YYDKDF (reference sequence). CDR3 region: CATSRDMYEQYF. In DNA, the CDR3 is TGTGCCACCAGCAGAGACATGTACGAGCAGTACTTC.

The chain carries TRBV2 and TRBJ2-4, with 10 bases matching TRBD2. The CDR3 has 19 amino acids. The junction had 14 bases not matched to a gene; V was cut back by 4 bases and J by 2 bases. Germline CDR1 is SNHLY and CDR2 is FYNNEI. CDR3 DNA sequence: TGTGCCAGCAGTGTTAGGCTTAGCGGGAGGATTCTTCCCAAAAACATTCAGTACTTC. As protein: CASSVRLSGRILPKNIQYF.

The chain uses TRBV18 and TRBJ2-7; D might be TRBD1 (6 bases). Germline CDR1 is KGHSH and CDR2 is LQKENI. Trimming took off 5 bases at V and 6 bases at J, with 20 bases between the two ends. CDR3 length: 15 residues. CDR3 nucleotide sequence: TGTGCCAGCTCATCCCCAAAACAGGGTGGGGGCGAGCAGTACTTC. Its translation is CASSSPKQGGGEQYF.